The 21 T cell receptor beta chains in this list originate from one sample, sequenced in a study of Ad26.COV2.S vaccination and SARS-CoV-2 variants. The protocol was immunoSEQ multiplex PCR, while the TCRdb copy is restricted to in-frame clones and leaves out a portion. This table holds roughly 250,000 clones, roughly 89% found once. The treatment: some 20 received Ad26.COV2.S at low or high dose, single or two shots; 5 received placebo; per-sample allocation not given. Samples were taken on day 63 after the first vaccine or placebo injection. Sequenced material: peripheral blood, taken in a trial of Ad26.COV2.S vaccine versus placebo. The receptors here all came from a person aged 18-60 years who received the Ad26.COV2.S COVID-19 vaccine or a placebo.

The genes are TRBV25-1 and TRBJ2-1; 9 bases agree with TRBD1. CDR1 MGHDK and CDR2 SYGVNS come from the germline V gene. This CDR3 comprises 16 residues. Trimming cost V 3 bases and J 8 bases; bases outside gene matches: 11. CDR3 sequence: CASSELGTGPNHEQFF. In nucleotides, the CDR3 is TGTGCCAGCAGTGAGTTGGGGACAGGGCCCAACCATGAGCAGTTCTTC.

The chain links TRBV7-9 to TRBJ1-3; perhaps TRBD1 as D (5 bases). V was shortened by 0 bases and J by 2 bases, with 8 bases between the two germline ends. The CDR3 has 15 residues. Germline V lookup: CDR1 SEHNR, CDR2 FQNEAQ (reference sequence). As DNA, the CDR3 is TGTGCCAGCAGCTTAGCCGGGGCGGCTGGAAACACCATATATTTT. Amino acids: CASSLAGAAGNTIYF.

The rearrangement uses TRBV6-5 and TRBJ2-7, with a tentative D call TRBD1 (5 bases). The CDR3 covers 15 residues. Germline V gene lookup returns CDR1 MNHEY and CDR2 SVGAGI. The V end lost 5 bases, the J end lost 0 bases, and 14 bases lay between the germline ends. The CDR3 is CASSKTVTSSYEQYF. DNA for the CDR3: TGTGCCAGCAGTAAGACAGTAACCAGCTCCTACGAGCAGTACTTC.

This sequence joins TRBV5-5 and TRBJ1-2; D gene unclear. This CDR3 contains 13 residues. V shed 1 base and J shed 4 bases, with 8 bases lying between them. Germline V gives CDR1 SGHKS, CDR2 YYEKEE (reference sequence). The CDR3 sequence: CASSLLSGYGYTF. As DNA, the CDR3 is TGTGCCAGCAGCTTGTTAAGCGGCTATGGCTACACCTTC.

V and J are TRBV7-8 and TRBJ2-2, with D perhaps TRBD1 (6 bases). Germline V gene sequence: CDR1 SGHVS, CDR2 FQNEAQ. Trimming shortened V by 5 bases and J by 6 bases, and 13 bases separated the two germline ends. There are 14 residues in the CDR3. The CDR3 DNA reads TGTGCCAGCAGCCTAGGCAGGGGTGCCGGGGAGCTGTTTTTT. As protein: CASSLGRGAGELFF. Complete variable domain (other parts from reference TRBV7-8 and TRBJ2-2): GAGVSQSPRYKVAKRGQDVALRCDPISGHVSLFWYQQALGQGPEFLTYFQNEAQLDKSGLPSDRFFAERPEGSVSTLKIQRTQQEDSAVYLCASSLGRGAGELFFGEGSRLTVL.

This clone was counted only a few times. This chain connects TRBV27 to TRBJ1-6; D remains ambiguous. The V and J ends lost 6 bases and 0 bases respectively, with 12 bases between them. The CDR3 spans 16 residues. Germline assignment: CDR1 MNHEY and CDR2 SMNVEV (reference sequence). CDR3 nucleotides: TGTGCCAGCAGCGGGTCGGGAGGCTCCTATAATTCACCCCTCCACTTT. As protein: CASSGSGGSYNSPLHF.

J is TRBJ2-7 and V is TRBV19; weak D call: TRBD1 (8 bases). The V gene lost 5 bases and the J gene lost 3 bases, with 17 bases spanning the gap. This CDR3 has 15 amino acids. Germline V gives CDR1 LNHDA, CDR2 SQIVND (reference sequence). The CDR3 sequence: CASSAGQGGGYEQYF. The CDR3 DNA reads TGTGCCAGTAGTGCAGGACAGGGCGGGGGCTACGAGCAGTACTTC. The whole variable domain, filled in from reference TRBV19 and TRBJ2-7, reads DGGITQSPKYLFRKEGQNVTLSCEQNLNHDAMYWYRQDPGQGLRLIYYSQIVNDFQKGDIAEGYSVSREKKESFPLTVTSAQKNPTAFYLCASSAGQGGGYEQYFGPGTRLTVT.

This chain joins TRBV4-3 and TRBJ2-2, with 12 bases lining up with TRBD1. CDR1 and CDR2 (germline): LGHNA, YSLEER. V trimming: 0 bases; J trimming: 7 bases; junction bases outside the gene matches: 9. This CDR3 has 18 amino acids. The CDR3 sequence: CASSQDLQGQGAFGELFF. The CDR3 DNA reads TGCGCCAGCAGCCAAGATCTTCAGGGACAGGGGGCTTTCGGGGAGCTGTTTTTT.

This sequence joins TRBV4-3 and TRBJ2-2; D perhaps matches TRBD1 (5 bases). This CDR3 region has 16 residues. With 1 base removed from V and 5 bases from J, the gap between germline ends came to 14 bases. CDR1 is LGHNA and CDR2 is YSLEER in the germline V gene. In nucleotides, the CDR3 is TGCGCCAGCAGCCAAGTCTTTCCAGGGTTGACCGGGGAGCTGTTTTTT. This codes for CASSQVFPGLTGELFF.

The chain couples TRBV6-5 to TRBJ1-1; D is perhaps TRBD1 (5 bases). Germline CDR1 and CDR2: MNHEY and SVGAGI. This CDR3 spans 11 amino acids. V lost 6 bases to trimming and J lost 5 bases, with 7 bases between them. As DNA, the CDR3 is TGTGCCAGCAGGTGGGGGACTGAAGCTTTCTTT. Translated: CASRWGTEAFF.

The J gene is TRBJ2-4, the V gene TRBV4-2; D is uncertain. CDR1 is LGHNA and CDR2 is YNFKEQ in the germline V gene. The CDR3 totals 14 residues. V was clipped by 0 bases and J by 0 bases, with 3 bases between them. The CDR3 here is CASSQDLAKNIQYF. The CDR3 nucleotides are TGTGCCAGCAGCCAAGATCTAGCCAAAAACATTCAGTACTTC.

V gene TRBV18 combines with J gene TRBJ2-5; D might be TRBD1 (5 bases). The V gene lost 2 bases and the J gene lost 1 base, with 14 bases spanning the gap. From germline, CDR1 is KGHSH and CDR2 LQKENI. The CDR3 length is 16 residues. DNA for the CDR3: TGTGCCAGCTCACCAAATCAAAGGGGTCCCCAAGAGACCCAGTACTTC. Protein product: CASSPNQRGPQETQYF.

CDR3 nucleotides: TGTGCCAGCAGCGTAGGACAGGCTACTATGAACACTGAAGCTTTCTTT. It yields the protein CASSVGQATMNTEAFF. The chain is built from TRBV7-9 and TRBJ1-1, with 7 bases lining up with TRBD1. V shed 5 bases and J 0 bases; nucleotides not matched to a gene: 9. Germline V gives CDR1 SEHNR, CDR2 FQNEAQ (reference sequence). There are 16 residues in the CDR3.

This chain joins TRBV11-2 and TRBJ1-1; weak D call: TRBD1 (5 bases). V lost 2 bases, J lost 0 bases, and 13 bases lay in between. The germline V gene encodes CDR1 SGHAT and CDR2 FQNNGV. The CDR3 contains 16 residues. The CDR3 coding sequence is TGTGCCAGCAGCTTACCCTTGGGGACCATGAACACTGAAGCTTTCTTT. Encoded protein: CASSLPLGTMNTEAFF.

J is TRBJ2-2 and V is TRBV12-5; D is unresolved. The CDR3 covers 12 residues. The germline gives CDR1 LGHNT, CDR2 FRNRAP. V was shortened by 2 bases and J by 10 bases, with 8 bases between the two germline ends. The CDR3 DNA sequence: TGTGCTAGTGGTTTGCGGCAGTTGGAGCTGTTTTTT. This codes for CASGLRQLELFF.

V gene TRBV6-6 combines with J gene TRBJ1-4; D is uncertain. V lost 4 bases and J lost 7, with 7 bases in between. This CDR3 has 12 residues. Per the germline V gene, CDR1 is MNHNY and CDR2 is SVGAGI (reference sequence). CDR3 residues: CASSSGSEKLFF. The CDR3, as DNA: TGTGCCAGCAGTTCCGGGTCTGAAAAACTGTTTTTT.

This clone was counted a single time. V usage is TRBV7-9 and J usage is TRBJ2-5, with TRBD1 matching 8 bases. With 5 bases clipped from V and 5 bases from J, the junction kept 7 bases outside the gene matches. CDR1 and CDR2 (germline): SEHNR, FQNEAQ (reference sequence). CDR3 length: 14 amino acids. The CDR3 reads CASSLQGVLETQYF. The CDR3 bases are TGTGCCAGCAGCCTACAGGGGGTTTTGGAGACCCAGTACTTC.

The rearrangement uses TRBV5-5 and TRBJ1-2, with 8 nucleotides matching TRBD1. V shed 4 bases, J shed 2 bases, and the junction held 10 bases outside the gene matches. Germline V gives CDR1 SGHKS, CDR2 YYEKEE (reference sequence). There are 16 residues in the CDR3. The chain's CDR3 is CASSPRTGITNYGYTF. Here the CDR3 DNA reads TGTGCCAGCAGCCCTAGGACAGGGATAACAAACTATGGCTACACCTTC.

This clone was counted a few times. The J gene is TRBJ2-2, the V gene TRBV7-9; D is unclear. Trimming pared 7 bases from V and 2 bases from J, leaving 8 bases between. CDR3 length equals 13 residues. The germline CDR1 and CDR2 sequences are SEHNR and FQNEAQ (reference sequence). CDR3 coding DNA: TGTGCCAGCAAGCAGGACAACACCGGGGAGCTGTTTTTT. Translated: CASKQDNTGELFF.

The J gene is TRBJ1-1, the V gene TRBV10-3; D is perhaps TRBD1 (6 bases). CDR3 length: 16 amino acids. Trimming shortened V by 5 bases and J by 1 base, and 17 bases separated the two germline ends. Germline lookup yields CDR1 ENHRY and CDR2 SYGVKD. CDR3: CAISQGQHRSNTEAFF. The CDR3 DNA reads TGTGCCATCAGTCAAGGACAGCACAGGTCGAACACTGAAGCTTTCTTT.

The V gene is TRBV4-3, the J gene TRBJ2-3; 9 bases line up with TRBD2. V dropped 1 base and J dropped 4; count of bases not matched to a gene: 3. The CDR3 covers 15 residues. Germline CDR1 reads LGHNA; CDR2 reads YSLEER. The DNA of the CDR3 is TGCGCCAGCAGCCAAGCACGCGGGGGGGCAGATACGCAGTATTTT. Translated, it gives CASSQARGGADTQYF.